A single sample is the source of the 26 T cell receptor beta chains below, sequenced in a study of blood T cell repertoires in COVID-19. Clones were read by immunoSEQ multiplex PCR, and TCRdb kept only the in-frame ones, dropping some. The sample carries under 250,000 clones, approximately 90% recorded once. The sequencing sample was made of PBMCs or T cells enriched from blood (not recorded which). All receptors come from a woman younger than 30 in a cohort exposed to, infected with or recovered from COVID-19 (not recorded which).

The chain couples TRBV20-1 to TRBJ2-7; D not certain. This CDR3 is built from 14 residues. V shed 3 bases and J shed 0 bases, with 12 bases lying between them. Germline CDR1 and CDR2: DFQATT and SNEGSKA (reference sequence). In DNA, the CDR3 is TGCAGTGCTAGTGCCAGGTATGACTCCTACGAGCAGTACTTC. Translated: CSASARYDSYEQYF.

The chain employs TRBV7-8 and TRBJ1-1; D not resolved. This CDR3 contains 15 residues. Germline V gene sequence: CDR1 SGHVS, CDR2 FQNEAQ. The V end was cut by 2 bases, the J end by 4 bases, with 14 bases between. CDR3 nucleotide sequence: TGTGCCAGCAGCTTATTAGCGGGAGTGGGCACTGAAGCTTTCTTT. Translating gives CASSLLAGVGTEAFF.

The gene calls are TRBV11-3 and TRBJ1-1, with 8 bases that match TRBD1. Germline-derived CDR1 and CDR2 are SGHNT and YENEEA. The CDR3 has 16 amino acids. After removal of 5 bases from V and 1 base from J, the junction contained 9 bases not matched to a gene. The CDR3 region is CASSPDRGISNTEAFF. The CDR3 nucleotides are TGTGCCAGCAGCCCCGACAGGGGAATTTCGAACACTGAAGCTTTCTTT.

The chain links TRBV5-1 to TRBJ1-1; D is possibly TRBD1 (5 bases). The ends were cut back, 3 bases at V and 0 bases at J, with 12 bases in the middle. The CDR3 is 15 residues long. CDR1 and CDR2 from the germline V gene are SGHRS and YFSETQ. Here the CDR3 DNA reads TGCGCCAGCAGCTCGGGGGACGGCATGAACACTGAAGCTTTCTTT. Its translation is CASSSGDGMNTEAFF.

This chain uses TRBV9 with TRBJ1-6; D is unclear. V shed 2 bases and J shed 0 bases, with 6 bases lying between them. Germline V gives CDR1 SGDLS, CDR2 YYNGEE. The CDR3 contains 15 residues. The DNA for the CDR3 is TGTGCCAGCAGCGTCTACGGCTCCTATAATTCACCCCTCCACTTT. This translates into CASSVYGSYNSPLHF.

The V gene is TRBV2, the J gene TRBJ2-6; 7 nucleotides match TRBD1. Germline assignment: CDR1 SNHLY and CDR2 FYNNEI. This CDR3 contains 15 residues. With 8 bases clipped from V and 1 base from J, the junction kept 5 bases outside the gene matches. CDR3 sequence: CASRDSRSGANVLTF. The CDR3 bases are TGTGCCAGCCGGGACAGCCGATCTGGGGCCAACGTCCTGACTTTC.

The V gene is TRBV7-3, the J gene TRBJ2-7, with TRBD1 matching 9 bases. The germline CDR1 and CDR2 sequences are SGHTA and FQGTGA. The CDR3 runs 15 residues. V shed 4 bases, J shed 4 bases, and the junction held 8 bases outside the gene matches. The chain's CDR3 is CASSSPDRGVYEQYF. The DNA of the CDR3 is TGTGCCAGCAGCTCGCCGGACAGGGGAGTGTACGAGCAGTACTTC.

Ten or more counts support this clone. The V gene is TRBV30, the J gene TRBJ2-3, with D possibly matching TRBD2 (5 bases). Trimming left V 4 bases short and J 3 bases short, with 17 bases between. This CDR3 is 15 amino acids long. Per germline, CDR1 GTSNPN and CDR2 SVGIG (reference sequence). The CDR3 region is CAWTLGGGETDTQYF. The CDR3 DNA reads TGTGCCTGGACCTTGGGTGGAGGAGAGACAGATACGCAGTATTTT.

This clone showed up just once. CDR3 residues: CASSLDQGPYYEQYF. In DNA form, the CDR3 reads TGTGCCAGCAGCTTAGATCAGGGGCCATACTACGAGCAGTACTTC. The rearrangement uses TRBV7-8 and TRBJ2-7; a possible D gene is TRBD1 (6 bases). There are 15 residues in the CDR3. Between the trimmed V and J ends, which lost 1 base and 3 bases, there was a span of 13 bases. CDR1 SGHVS and CDR2 FQNEAQ come from the germline V gene.

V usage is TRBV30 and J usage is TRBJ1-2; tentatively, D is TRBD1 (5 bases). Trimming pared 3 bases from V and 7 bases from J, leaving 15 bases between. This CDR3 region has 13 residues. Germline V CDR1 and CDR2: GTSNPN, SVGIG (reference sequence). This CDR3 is CAWRPGLVGGYTF. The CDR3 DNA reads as TGTGCCTGGAGGCCAGGGTTAGTGGGTGGCTACACCTTC.

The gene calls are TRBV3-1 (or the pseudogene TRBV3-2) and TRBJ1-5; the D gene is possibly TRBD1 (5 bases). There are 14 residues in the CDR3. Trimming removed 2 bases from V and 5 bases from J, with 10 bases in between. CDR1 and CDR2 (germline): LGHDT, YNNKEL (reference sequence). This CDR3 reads CASSQTRVDQPQHF. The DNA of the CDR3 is TGTGCCAGCAGCCAAACCAGGGTCGATCAGCCCCAGCATTTT.

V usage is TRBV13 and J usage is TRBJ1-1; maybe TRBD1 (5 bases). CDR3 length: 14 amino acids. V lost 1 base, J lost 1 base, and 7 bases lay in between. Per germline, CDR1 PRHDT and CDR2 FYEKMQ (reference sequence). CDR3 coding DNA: TGTGCCAGCAGCTTAGACAGGAAGAACACTGAAGCTTTCTTT. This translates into CASSLDRKNTEAFF.

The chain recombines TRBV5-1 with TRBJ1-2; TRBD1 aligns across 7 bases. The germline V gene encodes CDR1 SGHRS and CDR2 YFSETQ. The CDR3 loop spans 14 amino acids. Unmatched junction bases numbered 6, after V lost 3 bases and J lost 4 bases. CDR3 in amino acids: CASSSSTGAYGYTF. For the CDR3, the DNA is TGCGCCAGCAGCTCATCTACAGGGGCCTATGGCTACACCTTC.

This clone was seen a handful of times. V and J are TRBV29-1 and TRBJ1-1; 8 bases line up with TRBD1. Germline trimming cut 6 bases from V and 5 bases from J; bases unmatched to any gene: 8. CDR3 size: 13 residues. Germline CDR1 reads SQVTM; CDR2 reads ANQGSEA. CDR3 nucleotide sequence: TGCAGCGTGGCACCAGGGGGCGGGACTGAAGCTTTCTTT. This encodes CSVAPGGGTEAFF.

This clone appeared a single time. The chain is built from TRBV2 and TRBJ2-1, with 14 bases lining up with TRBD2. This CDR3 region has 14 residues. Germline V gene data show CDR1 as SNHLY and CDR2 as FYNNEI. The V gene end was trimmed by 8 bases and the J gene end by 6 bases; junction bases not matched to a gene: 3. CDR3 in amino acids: CASDGLAGGNEQFF. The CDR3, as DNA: TGTGCCAGCGATGGACTAGCGGGAGGCAATGAGCAGTTCTTC.

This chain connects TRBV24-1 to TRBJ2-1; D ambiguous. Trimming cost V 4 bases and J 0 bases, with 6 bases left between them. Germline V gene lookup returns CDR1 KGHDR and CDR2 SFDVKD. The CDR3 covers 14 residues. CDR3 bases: TGTGCCACCAGTGACGTGAGCTCCTACAATGAGCAGTTCTTC. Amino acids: CATSDVSSYNEQFF.

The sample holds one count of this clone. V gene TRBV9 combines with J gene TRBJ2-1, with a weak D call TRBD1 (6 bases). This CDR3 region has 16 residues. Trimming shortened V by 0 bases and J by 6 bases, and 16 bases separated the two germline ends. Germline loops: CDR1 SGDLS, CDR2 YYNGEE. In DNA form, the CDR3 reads TGTGCCAGCAGCGTAGCCTTACAGGGCGTAGTCAATGAGCAGTTCTTC. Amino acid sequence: CASSVALQGVVNEQFF.

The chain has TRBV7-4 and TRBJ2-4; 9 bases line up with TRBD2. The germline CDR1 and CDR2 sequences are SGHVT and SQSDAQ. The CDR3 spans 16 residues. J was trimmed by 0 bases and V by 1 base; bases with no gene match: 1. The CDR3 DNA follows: TGTGCCAGCAGCTTAGGACTAGCGGTAGCCAAAAACATTCAGTACTTC. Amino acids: CASSLGLAVAKNIQYF.

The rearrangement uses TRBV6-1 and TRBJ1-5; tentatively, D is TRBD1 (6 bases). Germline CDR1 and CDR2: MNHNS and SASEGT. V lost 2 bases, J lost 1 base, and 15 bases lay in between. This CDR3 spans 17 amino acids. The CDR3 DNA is TGTGCCAGCAGTGAACTAAGGACAGTAAGGAGCAATCAGCCCCAGCATTTT. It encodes CASSELRTVRSNQPQHF.

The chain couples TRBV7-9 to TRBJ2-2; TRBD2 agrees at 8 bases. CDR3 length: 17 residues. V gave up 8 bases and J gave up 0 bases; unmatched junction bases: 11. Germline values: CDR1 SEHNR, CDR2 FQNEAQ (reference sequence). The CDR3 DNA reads TGTGCCAGCCCATTAGTCGGAGCGGGGGCGAACACCGGGGAGCTGTTTTTT. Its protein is CASPLVGAGANTGELFF.

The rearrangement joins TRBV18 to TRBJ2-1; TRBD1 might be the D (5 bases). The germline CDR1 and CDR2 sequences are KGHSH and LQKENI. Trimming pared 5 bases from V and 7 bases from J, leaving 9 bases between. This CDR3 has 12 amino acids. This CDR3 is CASSGQGNEQFF. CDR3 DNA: TGTGCCAGCTCAGGTCAGGGAAATGAGCAGTTCTTC.

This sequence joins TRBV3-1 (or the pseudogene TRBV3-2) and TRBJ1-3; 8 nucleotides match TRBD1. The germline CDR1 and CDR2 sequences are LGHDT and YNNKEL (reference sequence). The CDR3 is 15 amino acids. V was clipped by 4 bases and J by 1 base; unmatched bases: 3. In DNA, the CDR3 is TGTGCCAGCAGCCCCAGGACAGGGTCTGGAAACACCATATATTTT. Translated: CASSPRTGSGNTIYF.

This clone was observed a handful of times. CDR3 sequence: CASSQAPSSYNEQFF. The CDR3 DNA follows: TGTGCCAGCAGCCAAGCCCCGAGCTCCTACAATGAGCAGTTCTTC. The chain has TRBV14 and TRBJ2-1; D remains unclear. The ends were cut back, 1 base at V and 0 bases at J, with 7 bases in the middle. The CDR3 covers 15 residues. Germline CDR1 SGHDN, CDR2 FVKESK.

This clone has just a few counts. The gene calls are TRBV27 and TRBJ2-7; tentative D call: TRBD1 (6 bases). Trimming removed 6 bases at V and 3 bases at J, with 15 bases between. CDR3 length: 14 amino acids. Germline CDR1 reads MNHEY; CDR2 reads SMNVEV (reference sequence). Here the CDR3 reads CASRTGQTNYEQYF. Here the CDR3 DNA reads TGTGCCAGCAGAACCGGACAGACAAACTACGAGCAGTACTTC.

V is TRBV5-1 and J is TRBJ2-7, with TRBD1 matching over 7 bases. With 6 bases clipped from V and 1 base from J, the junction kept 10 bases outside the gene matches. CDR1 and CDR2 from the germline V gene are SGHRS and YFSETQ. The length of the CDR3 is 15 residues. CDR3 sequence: CASKRTGAGSYEQYF. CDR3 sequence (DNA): TGCGCCAGCAAGCGCACAGGGGCAGGTTCCTACGAGCAGTACTTC.

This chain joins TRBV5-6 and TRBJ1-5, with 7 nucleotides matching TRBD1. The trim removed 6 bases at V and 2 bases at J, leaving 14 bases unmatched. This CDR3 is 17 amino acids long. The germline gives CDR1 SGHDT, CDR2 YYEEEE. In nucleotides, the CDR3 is TGTGCCAGCACCCTCTGGGGTACAGGGGTGGGCAATCAGCCCCAGCATTTT. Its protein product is CASTLWGTGVGNQPQHF.